A single sample is the source of the 2 T cell receptor beta chains below, sequenced in a study of CD8+ T cells in alopecia areata. Extracted RNA was reverse transcribed, and the resulting cDNA served as sequencing template. Using immunoSEQ multiplex PCR, the repertoire was profiled, and TCRdb retains in-frame clones only, with some absent. The sample includes around 250,000 clones, about two thirds seen only once; the top ten take approximately 1.2%. This specimen consisted of CD4+ T cells sorted from blood, obtained at week 0. All receptors derive from a human donor with alopecia areata.

The V gene is TRBV6-5, the J gene TRBJ2-7, with D tentatively TRBD2 (5 bases). V was trimmed by 4 bases and J by 3 bases, leaving 13 bases between them. This CDR3 contains 14 residues. CDR1 is MNHEY and CDR2 is SVGAGI in the germline V gene. As DNA, the CDR3 is TGTGCCAGCAGTTTCTCCGGGAAATACTACGAGCAGTACTTC. Translation gives CASSFSGKYYEQYF.

The V gene is TRBV6-5, the J gene TRBJ2-7; no firm D call. Per germline, CDR1 MNHEY and CDR2 SVGAGI. This CDR3 comprises 12 residues. Between the trimmed V and J ends, which lost 5 bases and 3 bases, there was a span of 8 bases. The CDR3 sequence: CASSPSRYEQYF. The DNA of the CDR3 is TGTGCCAGCAGTCCTTCTCGCTACGAGCAGTACTTC.